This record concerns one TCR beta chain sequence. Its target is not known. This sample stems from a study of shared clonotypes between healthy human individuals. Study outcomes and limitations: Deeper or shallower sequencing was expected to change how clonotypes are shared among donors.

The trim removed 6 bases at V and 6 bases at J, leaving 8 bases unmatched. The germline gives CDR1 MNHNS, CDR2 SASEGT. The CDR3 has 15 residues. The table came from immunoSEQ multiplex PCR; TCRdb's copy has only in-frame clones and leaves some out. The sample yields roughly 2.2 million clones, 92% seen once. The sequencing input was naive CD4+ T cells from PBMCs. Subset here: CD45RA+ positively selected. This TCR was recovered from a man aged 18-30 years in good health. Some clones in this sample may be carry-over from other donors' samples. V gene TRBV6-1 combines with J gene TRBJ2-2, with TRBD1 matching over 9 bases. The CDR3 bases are TGTGCCAGCAGGGACAGGGGCTTTGATGCCGGGGAGCTGTTTTTT. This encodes CASRDRGFDAGELFF.